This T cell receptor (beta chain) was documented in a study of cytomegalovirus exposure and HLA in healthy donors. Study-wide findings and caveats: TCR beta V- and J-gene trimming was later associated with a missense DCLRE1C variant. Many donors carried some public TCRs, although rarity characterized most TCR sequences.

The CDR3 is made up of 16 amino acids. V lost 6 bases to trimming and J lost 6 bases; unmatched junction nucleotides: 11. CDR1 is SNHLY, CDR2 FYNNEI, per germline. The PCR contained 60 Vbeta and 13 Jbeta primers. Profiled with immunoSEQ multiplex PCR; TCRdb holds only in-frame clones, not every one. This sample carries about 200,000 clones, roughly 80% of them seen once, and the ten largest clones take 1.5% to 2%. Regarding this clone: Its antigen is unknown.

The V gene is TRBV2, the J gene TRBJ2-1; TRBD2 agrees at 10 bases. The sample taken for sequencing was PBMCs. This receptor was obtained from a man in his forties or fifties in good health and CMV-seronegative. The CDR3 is CASRVRAGGPGNEQFF. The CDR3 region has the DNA TGTGCCAGCAGGGTAAGAGCGGGAGGGCCAGGCAATGAGCAGTTCTTC.